This is a list of T cell receptor beta chains from one sample in a study of blood T cell repertoires in COVID-19. The method was immunoSEQ multiplex PCR; TCRdb's version includes in-frame clones alone and lacks a portion of them. The table has roughly 150,000 clones, approximately 81% seen once. The source material was peripheral blood. The receptors were gathered from a woman of 80 years or more with active or convalescent COVID-19. Each CDR3 is given with its conserved first and last residue. Fields, in order: D gene, V gene, J gene, clone size, CDR3 protein, CDR3 DNA. The D gene is left open where the match is weak. Size is omitted from some rows. Given values are once, few, many or a class for expanded clones.

d_gene: NA
v_gene: TRBV20-1
j_gene: TRBJ2-7
abundance: NA
CDR3aa: CSATALDEQYF
CDR3nt: TGCAGTGCCACCGCGTTGGACGAGCAGTACTTC

d_gene: TRBD2
v_gene: TRBV4-2
j_gene: TRBJ2-3
abundance: NA
CDR3aa: CASSQEASGRHTQYF
CDR3nt: TGTGCCAGCAGCCAAGAGGCTAGCGGGAGACATACGCAGTATTTT

d_gene: NA
v_gene: TRBV28
j_gene: TRBJ2-1
abundance: NA
CDR3aa: CASSHRAGGSNEQFF
CDR3nt: TGTGCCAGCAGTCACCGGGCAGGGGGGTCCAATGAGCAGTTCTTC

d_gene: TRBD2
v_gene: TRBV5-4
j_gene: TRBJ2-5
abundance: many
CDR3aa: CASGAGGSQETQYF
CDR3nt: TGTGCCAGCGGGGCGGGAGGGAGCCAAGAGACCCAGTACTTC

d_gene: NA
v_gene: TRBV3-1/TRBV3-2
j_gene: TRBJ2-1
abundance: NA
CDR3aa: CASSLTTGEQFF
CDR3nt: TGTGCCAGCAGCCTCACAACCGGGGAGCAGTTCTTC

d_gene: NA
v_gene: TRBV10-3
j_gene: TRBJ1-2
abundance: few
CDR3aa: CAISEAGSYGYTF
CDR3nt: TGTGCCATCAGTGAAGCCGGGAGCTATGGCTACACCTTC

d_gene: TRBD2
v_gene: TRBV27
j_gene: TRBJ2-2
abundance: NA
CDR3aa: CASSSVLAVFTGELFF
CDR3nt: TGTGCCAGCAGTTCAGTACTAGCGGTTTTCACCGGGGAGCTGTTTTTT

d_gene: TRBD2
v_gene: TRBV5-4
j_gene: TRBJ2-3
abundance: NA
CDR3aa: CASSSNPGTSGTDTQYF
CDR3nt: TGTGCCAGCAGCTCTAACCCCGGGACTAGCGGGACAGATACGCAGTATTTT

d_gene: TRBD2
v_gene: TRBV30
j_gene: TRBJ2-2
abundance: few
CDR3aa: CAWGPGGNTGELFF
CDR3nt: TGTGCCTGGGGCCCGGGGGGAAACACCGGGGAGCTGTTTTTT

d_gene: TRBD2
v_gene: TRBV18
j_gene: TRBJ2-1
abundance: NA
CDR3aa: CASSPTSGRDFFYEQFF
CDR3nt: TGTGCCAGCTCACCGACTAGCGGGAGGGACTTTTTCTATGAGCAGTTCTTC

d_gene: TRBD2
v_gene: TRBV3-1/TRBV3-2
j_gene: TRBJ2-3
abundance: few
CDR3aa: CASSPRGGRDTQYF
CDR3nt: TGTGCCAGCAGCCCCCGGGGAGGGCGGGATACGCAGTATTTT

d_gene: TRBD1
v_gene: TRBV5-1
j_gene: TRBJ2-7
abundance: NA
CDR3aa: CASSFGTGVYEQYF
CDR3nt: TGCGCCAGCAGCTTTGGGACAGGGGTCTACGAGCAGTACTTC

d_gene: NA
v_gene: TRBV6-5
j_gene: TRBJ1-4
abundance: NA
CDR3aa: CASGRGASNEKLFF
CDR3nt: TGTGCCAGCGGACGGGGAGCATCAAATGAAAAACTGTTTTTT

d_gene: TRBD1
v_gene: TRBV11-1
j_gene: TRBJ1-2
abundance: NA
CDR3aa: CASSNTGDSYYGYTF
CDR3nt: TGTGCCAGCAGCAACACGGGGGACAGCTACTATGGCTACACCTTC

d_gene: NA
v_gene: TRBV19
j_gene: TRBJ2-2
abundance: NA
CDR3aa: CASSIGGFTGELFF
CDR3nt: TGTGCCAGTAGTATAGGCGGGTTCACCGGGGAGCTGTTTTTT

d_gene: NA
v_gene: TRBV19
j_gene: TRBJ2-3
abundance: NA
CDR3aa: CASSMASGAPGFTDTQYF
CDR3nt: TGTGCCAGTAGTATGGCGTCAGGGGCCCCTGGTTTCACAGATACGCAGTATTTT

d_gene: TRBD2
v_gene: TRBV5-1
j_gene: TRBJ2-1
abundance: NA
CDR3aa: CASSAQLAESSYNEQFF
CDR3nt: TGCGCCAGCAGCGCACAACTAGCGGAGAGCTCCTACAATGAGCAGTTCTTC

d_gene: TRBD2
v_gene: TRBV5-1
j_gene: TRBJ2-3
abundance: NA
CDR3aa: CASSYTLAGGNTDTQYF
CDR3nt: TGCGCCAGCAGTTATACCCTAGCGGGAGGAAACACAGATACGCAGTATTTT

d_gene: NA
v_gene: TRBV2
j_gene: TRBJ1-4
abundance: few
CDR3aa: CASSPVQNNEKLFF
CDR3nt: TGTGCCAGCAGTCCTGTACAGAATAATGAAAAACTGTTTTTT

d_gene: TRBD2
v_gene: TRBV7-9
j_gene: TRBJ2-7
abundance: NA
CDR3aa: CASSPSGGPSYEQYF
CDR3nt: TGTGCCAGCAGCCCTAGCGGGGGTCCCTCCTACGAGCAGTACTTC

d_gene: TRBD2
v_gene: TRBV18
j_gene: TRBJ2-3
abundance: NA
CDR3aa: CASSPNQLAGSTDTQYF
CDR3nt: TGTGCCAGTTCACCCAACCAACTAGCGGGGAGCACAGATACGCAGTATTTT

d_gene: TRBD2
v_gene: TRBV5-1
j_gene: TRBJ2-2
abundance: once
CDR3aa: CASSLRLAGGWTGELFF
CDR3nt: TGCGCCAGCAGCTTGCGGCTAGCGGGAGGTTGGACCGGGGAGCTGTTTTTT

d_gene: NA
v_gene: TRBV6-5
j_gene: TRBJ1-6
abundance: NA
CDR3aa: CASSYSTGESPLHF
CDR3nt: TGTGCCAGCAGTTACTCGACAGGCGAGTCACCCCTCCACTTT

d_gene: NA
v_gene: TRBV5-1
j_gene: TRBJ2-3
abundance: NA
CDR3aa: CASSLQGSDTQYF
CDR3nt: TGCGCCAGCAGCTTACAGGGTTCAGATACGCAGTATTTT

d_gene: NA
v_gene: TRBV7-8
j_gene: TRBJ1-2
abundance: NA
CDR3aa: CASSSHTGQGYGYTF
CDR3nt: TGTGCCAGCAGCTCTCATACAGGGCAGGGCTATGGCTACACCTTC

d_gene: TRBD2
v_gene: TRBV2
j_gene: TRBJ2-2
abundance: NA
CDR3aa: CASSERSGSVNSAGELFF
CDR3nt: TGTGCCAGCAGTGAAAGGAGCGGGAGCGTCAATTCGGCCGGGGAGCTGTTTTTT

d_gene: TRBD1
v_gene: TRBV9
j_gene: TRBJ2-3
abundance: NA
CDR3aa: CASSIRQGPTDTQYF
CDR3nt: TGTGCCAGCAGCATCCGACAGGGACCCACAGATACGCAGTATTTT

d_gene: TRBD2
v_gene: TRBV28
j_gene: TRBJ2-7
abundance: NA
CDR3aa: CASRRTSGVTYEQYF
CDR3nt: TGTGCCAGCAGGAGGACTAGCGGCGTGACCTACGAGCAGTACTTC

d_gene: TRBD2
v_gene: TRBV14
j_gene: TRBJ2-3
abundance: NA
CDR3aa: CASSLRTSGTSSDTQYF
CDR3nt: TGTGCCAGCAGCCTCCGGACTAGCGGGACCTCCTCAGATACGCAGTATTTT

d_gene: NA
v_gene: TRBV9
j_gene: TRBJ2-1
abundance: NA
CDR3aa: CASSTRLANTVSYNEQFF
CDR3nt: TGTGCCAGCAGCACCCGCCTAGCGAACACGGTTTCATACAATGAGCAGTTCTTC

d_gene: TRBD1
v_gene: TRBV24-1
j_gene: TRBJ1-2
abundance: few
CDR3aa: CATSDADRVDHYGYTF
CDR3nt: TGTGCCACCAGTGATGCAGACAGGGTGGATCACTATGGCTACACCTTC

d_gene: TRBD1
v_gene: TRBV5-1
j_gene: TRBJ1-1
abundance: NA
CDR3aa: CASSYQLTGANTEAFF
CDR3nt: TGCGCCAGCAGCTACCAACTCACAGGGGCGAACACTGAAGCTTTCTTT

d_gene: TRBD2
v_gene: TRBV5-4
j_gene: TRBJ2-1
abundance: NA
CDR3aa: CASSLNVAGDAWNEQFF
CDR3nt: TGTGCCAGCAGCTTGAACGTGGCGGGAGACGCGTGGAATGAGCAGTTCTTC

d_gene: NA
v_gene: TRBV5-1
j_gene: TRBJ2-1
abundance: NA
CDR3aa: CASSLGRGQSNEQFF
CDR3nt: TGCGCCAGCAGCTTGGGCCGAGGGCAATCTAATGAGCAGTTCTTC

d_gene: NA
v_gene: TRBV28
j_gene: TRBJ2-7
abundance: once
CDR3aa: CASSSTGRYEQYF
CDR3nt: TGTGCCAGCAGTTCAACAGGACGCTACGAGCAGTACTTC

d_gene: TRBD1
v_gene: TRBV9
j_gene: TRBJ1-1
abundance: NA
CDR3aa: CASSVAGTGRRNTEAFF
CDR3nt: TGTGCCAGCAGCGTAGCTGGGACAGGGAGGCGGAACACTGAAGCTTTCTTT

d_gene: TRBD1
v_gene: TRBV5-5
j_gene: TRBJ2-5
abundance: NA
CDR3aa: CASSTITGGGRETQYF
CDR3nt: TGTGCCAGCAGCACAATTACAGGGGGAGGACGGGAGACCCAGTACTTC

d_gene: TRBD1
v_gene: TRBV6-5
j_gene: TRBJ1-5
abundance: NA
CDR3aa: CASSYGTGGFNQPQHF
CDR3nt: TGTGCCAGCAGTTACGGGACAGGGGGCTTCAATCAGCCCCAGCATTTT

d_gene: TRBD2
v_gene: TRBV5-1
j_gene: TRBJ2-5
abundance: once
CDR3aa: CASSLEASGRSGKTQYF
CDR3nt: TGCGCCAGCAGCTTGGAGGCTAGCGGGAGGTCGGGGAAGACCCAGTACTTC

d_gene: NA
v_gene: TRBV27
j_gene: TRBJ2-3
abundance: NA
CDR3aa: CASSTLLGGSTDTQYF
CDR3nt: TGTGCCAGCAGTACCCTCTTGGGCGGGAGCACAGATACGCAGTATTTT

d_gene: TRBD2
v_gene: TRBV3-1/TRBV3-2
j_gene: TRBJ2-1
abundance: NA
CDR3aa: CASSQEWGTSGRRYNEQFF
CDR3nt: TGTGCCAGCAGCCAAGAGTGGGGGACTAGCGGGCGCCGATACAATGAGCAGTTCTTC

d_gene: NA
v_gene: TRBV28
j_gene: TRBJ2-1
abundance: NA
CDR3aa: CASSFSGTLQFF
CDR3nt: TGTGCCAGCAGTTTTTCCGGGACTCTCCAGTTCTTC

d_gene: TRBD1
v_gene: TRBV20-1
j_gene: TRBJ1-5
abundance: few
CDR3aa: CSASLGTEDQPQHF
CDR3nt: TGCAGTGCTAGTTTAGGGACAGAAGATCAGCCCCAGCATTTT

d_gene: NA
v_gene: TRBV18
j_gene: TRBJ2-7
abundance: once
CDR3aa: CASSPPARNSPTYEQYF
CDR3nt: TGTGCCAGCTCACCCCCCGCGAGGAATAGCCCAACCTACGAGCAGTACTTC

d_gene: NA
v_gene: TRBV9
j_gene: TRBJ2-3
abundance: once
CDR3aa: CASSTGTTPSTDTQYF
CDR3nt: TGTGCCAGCAGCACAGGGACTACACCTAGCACAGATACGCAGTATTTT

d_gene: TRBD1
v_gene: TRBV9
j_gene: TRBJ1-2
abundance: NA
CDR3aa: CASSPRLGTGGDGYTF
CDR3nt: TGTGCCAGCAGCCCCCGATTAGGGACAGGGGGAGATGGCTACACCTTC

d_gene: NA
v_gene: TRBV27
j_gene: TRBJ1-5
abundance: NA
CDR3aa: CASSRRGSNQPQHF
CDR3nt: TGTGCCAGCAGCCGCCGGGGTAGCAATCAGCCCCAGCATTTT

d_gene: NA
v_gene: TRBV11-2
j_gene: TRBJ2-2
abundance: NA
CDR3aa: CASTQGGATGELFF
CDR3nt: TGTGCCAGCACCCAAGGGGGGGCAACCGGGGAGCTGTTTTTT

d_gene: NA
v_gene: TRBV9
j_gene: TRBJ2-1
abundance: NA
CDR3aa: CASSVGYNEQFF
CDR3nt: TGTGCCAGCAGCGTCGGCTACAATGAGCAGTTCTTC

d_gene: NA
v_gene: TRBV6-2/TRBV6-3
j_gene: TRBJ1-3
abundance: once
CDR3aa: CASSWASGNTIYF
CDR3nt: TGTGCCAGCAGTTGGGCGAGTGGAAACACCATATATTTT

d_gene: NA
v_gene: TRBV9
j_gene: TRBJ1-3
abundance: few
CDR3aa: CASSARGYSGNTIYF
CDR3nt: TGTGCCAGCAGCGCAAGGGGATACTCTGGAAACACCATATATTTT

d_gene: NA
v_gene: TRBV5-1
j_gene: TRBJ2-5
abundance: NA
CDR3aa: CASSGGLDTQETQYF
CDR3nt: TGCGCCAGCAGTGGGGGCTTAGACACACAAGAGACCCAGTACTTC

d_gene: NA
v_gene: TRBV5-1
j_gene: TRBJ2-1
abundance: once
CDR3aa: CASSGSQRNNEQFF
CDR3nt: TGCGCCAGCAGCGGATCGCAGCGGAACAATGAGCAGTTCTTC

d_gene: NA
v_gene: TRBV21-1
j_gene: TRBJ2-7
abundance: NA
CDR3aa: CASSGAAFTSRPAPGAYEQYF
CDR3nt: TGTGCCAGCAGCGGAGCCGCATTTACAAGCCGCCCGGCTCCCGGGGCCTACGAGCAGTACTTC

d_gene: TRBD1
v_gene: TRBV6-5
j_gene: TRBJ2-1
abundance: NA
CDR3aa: CASSYGQGGQFF
CDR3nt: TGTGCCAGCAGTTACGGACAGGGCGGGCAGTTCTTC

d_gene: TRBD2
v_gene: TRBV19
j_gene: TRBJ2-2
abundance: NA
CDR3aa: CASSIMPGGLNTGELFF
CDR3nt: TGTGCCAGTAGTATAATGCCGGGAGGGCTGAACACCGGGGAGCTGTTTTTT

d_gene: NA
v_gene: TRBV6-1
j_gene: TRBJ1-4
abundance: NA
CDR3aa: CASSEFPGLNEKLFF
CDR3nt: TGTGCCAGCAGTGAGTTCCCGGGATTAAATGAAAAACTGTTTTTT

d_gene: NA
v_gene: TRBV2
j_gene: TRBJ1-1
abundance: NA
CDR3aa: CASSEGRDTEAFF
CDR3nt: TGTGCCAGCAGTGAAGGGCGGGACACTGAAGCTTTCTTT

d_gene: NA
v_gene: TRBV6-2/TRBV6-3
j_gene: TRBJ2-7
abundance: once
CDR3aa: CASSYQGSYEQYF
CDR3nt: TGTGCCAGCAGTTACCAGGGCTCCTACGAGCAGTACTTC